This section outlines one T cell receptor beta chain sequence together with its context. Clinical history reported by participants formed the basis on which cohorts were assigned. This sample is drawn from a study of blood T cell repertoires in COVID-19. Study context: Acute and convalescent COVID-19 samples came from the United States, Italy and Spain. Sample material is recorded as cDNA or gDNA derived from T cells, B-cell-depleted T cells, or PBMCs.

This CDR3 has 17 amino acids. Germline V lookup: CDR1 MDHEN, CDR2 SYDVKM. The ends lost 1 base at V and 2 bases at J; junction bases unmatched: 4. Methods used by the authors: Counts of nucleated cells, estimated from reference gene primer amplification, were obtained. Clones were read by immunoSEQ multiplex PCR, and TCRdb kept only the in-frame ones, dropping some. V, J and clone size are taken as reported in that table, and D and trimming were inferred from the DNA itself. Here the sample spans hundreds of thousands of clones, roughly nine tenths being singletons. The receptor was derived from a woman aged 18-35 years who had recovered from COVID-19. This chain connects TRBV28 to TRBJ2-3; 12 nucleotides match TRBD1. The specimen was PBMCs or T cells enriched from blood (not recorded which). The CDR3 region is CASSLLGQGAVTDTQYF. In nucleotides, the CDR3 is TGTGCCAGCAGTTTATTGGGACAGGGGGCAGTCACAGATACGCAGTATTTT.